The entry that follows covers one T cell receptor beta chain sequence. These data are taken from a study of blood T cell repertoires in COVID-19. Here immunoSEQ multiplex PCR was the method, and the copy in TCRdb shows in-frame clones only, minus some. The sample yields 260,000 or so clones, about 80% seen once. With V trimmed by 6 bases and J by 3 bases, 9 bases remained unmatched. Looked up from germline, CDR1 is LNHDA and CDR2 is SQIVND (reference sequence). The CDR3 has 15 residues. The chain has TRBV19 and TRBJ2-3; 7 bases are shared with TRBD1. Sample: PBMCs or T cells enriched from blood (not recorded which). This receptor was obtained from a middle-aged woman who had been exposed to COVID-19. The CDR3 sequence: CASSLLPGGTDTQYF. The CDR3 DNA sequence: TGTGCCAGTAGCCTCCTCCCAGGGGGAACAGATACGCAGTATTTT.